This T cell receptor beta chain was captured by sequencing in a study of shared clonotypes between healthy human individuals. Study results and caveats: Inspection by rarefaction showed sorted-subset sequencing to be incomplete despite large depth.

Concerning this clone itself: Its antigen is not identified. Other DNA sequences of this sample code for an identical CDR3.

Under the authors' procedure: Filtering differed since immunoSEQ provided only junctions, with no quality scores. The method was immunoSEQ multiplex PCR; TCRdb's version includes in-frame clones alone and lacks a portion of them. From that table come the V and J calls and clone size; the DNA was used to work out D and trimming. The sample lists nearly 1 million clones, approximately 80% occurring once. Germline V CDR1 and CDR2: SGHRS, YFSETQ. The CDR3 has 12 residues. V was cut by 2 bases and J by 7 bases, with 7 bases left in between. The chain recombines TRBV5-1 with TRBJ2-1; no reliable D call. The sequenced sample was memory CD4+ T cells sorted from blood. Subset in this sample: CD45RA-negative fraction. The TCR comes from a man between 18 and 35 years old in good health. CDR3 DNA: TGCGCCAGCAGCTTTTCCGGGAATGAGCAGTTCTTC. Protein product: CASSFSGNEQFF.